One and the same sample provided the 25 T cell receptor beta chains below, sequenced in a study of control samples from healthy donors and cancer patients. This table comes from immunoSEQ multiplex PCR, and its TCRdb copy is limited to in-frame clones, with some not included. The top ten clones hold around 11% of a sample with roughly 130,000 clones, just under 95% of them seen once. Sequenced: blood. The receptors originated from a man aged 25 to 40 in good health.

The gene calls are TRBV6-6 and TRBJ1-5; no clear D gene. Looked up from germline, CDR1 is MNHNY and CDR2 is SVGAGI (reference sequence). The CDR3 is 14 amino acids. Trimming shortened V by 0 bases and J by 4 bases, and 7 bases separated the two germline ends. CDR3 coding DNA: TGTGCCAGCAGTTACTCAGGGCTAAATCAGCCCCAGCATTTT. It specifies CASSYSGLNQPQHF.

The V and J genes are TRBV6-1 and TRBJ2-1; 8 bases agree with TRBD2. The germline gives CDR1 MNHNS, CDR2 SASEGT. The CDR3 length is 16 residues. V lost 3 bases, J lost 2 bases, and 6 bases stayed unmatched. CDR3 sequence: CASSDFAGGPYNEQFF. As DNA, the CDR3 is TGTGCCAGCAGTGATTTCGCGGGAGGCCCCTACAATGAGCAGTTCTTC.

The chain uses TRBV27 and TRBJ1-2; the match to TRBD1 covers 10 bases. The CDR3 runs to 13 residues. Germline V gene sequence: CDR1 MNHEY, CDR2 SMNVEV (reference sequence). The V segment lost 8 bases and the J segment 8 bases; nucleotides outside the gene matches: 8. The chain's CDR3 is CASGRQGAGGYTF. CDR3 coding DNA: TGTGCCAGCGGCAGACAGGGGGCGGGCGGCTACACCTTC.

This sequence joins TRBV20-1 and TRBJ1-2; tentative D call: TRBD1 (6 bases). Germline CDR1 is DFQATT and CDR2 is SNEGSKA (reference sequence). The CDR3 extends over 14 amino acids. Trimming stripped 3 bases from V and 3 bases from J, with 14 bases between. CDR3 protein: CSASRQGTDYGYTF. DNA of the CDR3: TGCAGTGCTAGTCGGCAGGGGACTGACTATGGCTACACCTTC.

This chain connects TRBV7-9 to TRBJ1-5; weak D call: TRBD1 (5 bases). CDR3 length equals 14 residues. Germline CDR1 SEHNR, CDR2 FQNEAQ (reference sequence). The germline V and J ends were trimmed by 5 bases and 7 bases, with 15 bases remaining between them. CDR3 DNA sequence: TGTGCCAGCAGCCGGGACTTCCAGGACCAGCCCCAGCATTTT. Its protein product is CASSRDFQDQPQHF.

The chain is built from TRBV28 and TRBJ1-5, with TRBD1 identical over 10 bases. Germline V gene data show CDR1 as MDHEN and CDR2 as SYDVKM. The CDR3 consists of 14 residues. After removal of 3 bases from V and 6 bases from J, the junction contained 2 bases not matched to a gene. CDR3 sequence (DNA): TGTGCCAGCAGTTTGACAGGGGGCGGTCAGCCCCAGCATTTT. This codes for CASSLTGGGQPQHF. The full variable domain, with the rest looked up from reference TRBV28 and TRBJ1-5, is DVKVTQSSRYLVKRTGEKVFLECVQDMDHENMFWYRQDPGLGLRLIYFSYDVKMKEKGDIPEGYSVSREKKERFSLILESASTNQTSMYLCASSLTGGGQPQHFGDGTRLSIL.

The rearrangement links TRBV2 to TRBJ2-1; 10 bases are shared with TRBD2. With V trimmed by 4 bases and J by 9 bases, 3 bases remained unmatched. Germline CDR1 is SNHLY and CDR2 is FYNNEI. The CDR3 totals 13 residues. The CDR3 DNA is TGTGCCAGCAGTGGGACTAGCGGTTCTGAGCAGTTCTTC. Protein sequence: CASSGTSGSEQFF.

The chain links TRBV7-8 to TRBJ2-7, with TRBD2 identical over 8 bases. The germline CDR1 and CDR2 sequences are SGHVS and FQNEAQ. Unmatched junction bases numbered 11, after V lost 2 bases and J lost 2 bases. The CDR3 extends over 17 amino acids. CDR3 amino acids: CASSLMSAGGSPYEQYF. CDR3 DNA sequence: TGTGCCAGCAGCTTAATGTCCGCGGGAGGTTCCCCCTACGAGCAGTACTTC.

V and J are TRBV18 and TRBJ1-2; 8 bases are shared with TRBD1. This CDR3 comprises 13 residues. In germline, CDR1 is KGHSH, CDR2 LQKENI. V dropped 4 bases and J dropped 3; count of bases not matched to a gene: 1. CDR3 loop: CASSRGQDYGYTF. The CDR3 nucleotides read TGTGCCAGCTCACGGGGACAGGACTATGGCTACACCTTC.

The V and J genes are TRBV5-1 and TRBJ1-6; TRBD1 agrees at 7 bases. This CDR3 is built from 14 residues. CDR1 and CDR2 from the germline V gene are SGHRS and YFSETQ. The trim removed 1 base at V and 10 bases at J, leaving 5 bases unmatched. The CDR3 DNA follows: TGCGCCAGCAGCTTGACAGGGGTTGGGTCACCCCTCCACTTT. Encoded protein: CASSLTGVGSPLHF.

About this clone: One end of the junction fails to match germline, which may point to a read error. The chain recombines TRBV7-7 with TRBJ2-1, with D perhaps TRBD1 (5 bases). From germline, CDR1 is SSHAT and CDR2 FNYEAQ (reference sequence). This CDR3 comprises 14 residues. Here the CDR3 reads CASSLGRGSNEQFF. The CDR3 DNA follows: TGTGCTAGCAGCTTGGGAAGGGGTTCCAATGAGCAGTTCTTC.

This rearrangement joins TRBV11-2 to TRBJ2-4; 7 nucleotides line up with TRBD2. CDR1 is SGHAT and CDR2 is FQNNGV in the germline V gene. The CDR3 is made up of 13 amino acids. V trimming: 2 bases; J trimming: 5 bases; junction bases outside the gene matches: 0. As DNA, the CDR3 is TGTGCCAGCAGCTTACTAGCGGAAAACATTCAGTACTTC. Translated: CASSLLAENIQYF.

On this clone itself: The sample has other DNA sequences that encode this CDR3 too. This CDR3 reads CASSLGLVPYEQYF. The CDR3 bases are TGTGCCAGCAGCTTAGGGCTAGTCCCCTACGAGCAGTACTTC. The genes are TRBV7-9 and TRBJ2-7; D uncertain. Germline loops: CDR1 SEHNR, CDR2 FQNEAQ (reference sequence). Trimming cost V 1 base and J 2 bases, with 9 bases left between them. CDR3 length: 14 residues. Supplemented by reference TRBV7-9 and TRBJ2-7, the full variable domain reads DTGVSQNPRHKITKRGQNVTFRCDPISEHNRLYWYRQTLGQGPEFLTYFQNEAQLEKSRLLSDRFSAERPKGSFSTLEIQRTEQGDSAMYLCASSLGLVPYEQYFGPGTRLTVT.

The chain joins TRBV7-3 to TRBJ1-6; D not resolved. V was trimmed by 6 bases and J by 6 bases, leaving 21 bases between them. The CDR3 contains 17 residues. Germline V gene data show CDR1 as SGHTA and CDR2 as FQGTGA. As DNA, the CDR3 is TGTGCCAGCAGTGCTGGCAATCCACGACGGTGTAATTCACCCCTCCACTTT. Its protein product is CASSAGNPRRCNSPLHF.

The table lists this clone with a count of one. The chain couples TRBV4-1 to TRBJ2-2; maybe TRBD2 (6 bases). Germline values: CDR1 MGHRA, CDR2 YSYEKL. V dropped 3 bases and J dropped 8 bases, with 19 bases sitting between them. The CDR3 runs to 16 residues. The CDR3 here is CASSHPTGRAGGELFF. The CDR3, as DNA: TGCGCCAGCAGCCATCCTACCGGCCGAGCGGGTGGGGAGCTGTTTTTT.

The J gene is TRBJ2-5, the V gene TRBV4-3; possible D gene TRBD1, 6 bases. This CDR3 comprises 15 residues. Germline lookup yields CDR1 LGHNA and CDR2 YSLEER. The V and J ends lost 0 bases and 5 bases respectively, with 13 bases between them. This CDR3 reads CASSQDYREWETQYF. The CDR3 DNA is TGCGCCAGCAGCCAAGATTACAGGGAGTGGGAGACCCAGTACTTC.

This rearrangement joins TRBV15 to TRBJ2-5, with 7 bases fitting TRBD1. J lost 2 bases, V lost 0 bases, and 3 bases had no gene match. This CDR3 region has 15 residues. Germline V lookup: CDR1 LNHNV, CDR2 YYDKDF (reference sequence). The CDR3 coding sequence is TGTGCCACCAGCAGAGATCGGACAGGTCAAGAGACCCAGTACTTC. Its translation: CATSRDRTGQETQYF.

Regarding this clone: Other DNA variants within this sample encode the same CDR3. CDR3 amino acids: CASSEGSSYEQYF. The CDR3 DNA follows: TGTGCCAGCAGTGAAGGTAGCTCCTACGAGCAGTACTTC. The rearrangement joins TRBV2 to TRBJ2-7; D gene unclear. Trimming took 1 base from V and 0 from J, leaving 4 bases between them. Per germline, CDR1 SNHLY and CDR2 FYNNEI. The CDR3 is 13 residues long.

The rearrangement uses TRBV4-1 and TRBJ2-5, with D perhaps matching TRBD2 (5 bases). Germline CDR1 and CDR2: MGHRA and YSYEKL. The CDR3 is 16 residues long. The V end lost 4 bases, the J end lost 2 bases, and 17 bases lay between the germline ends. CDR3 region: CASSPRGESTQETQYF. CDR3 bases: TGCGCCAGCAGCCCCCGTGGGGAGTCTACACAAGAGACCCAGTACTTC.

This clone has ten or more counts. The chain links TRBV9 to TRBJ2-1; 7 nucleotides line up with TRBD1. V gave up 3 bases and J gave up 4 bases; unmatched junction bases: 4. The CDR3 is 14 amino acids. CDR1 and CDR2 from the germline V gene are SGDLS and YYNGEE. The CDR3 loop is CASSGGTVYNEQFF. CDR3 sequence (DNA): TGTGCCAGCAGCGGGGGGACAGTTTACAATGAGCAGTTCTTC.

The rearrangement links TRBV19 to TRBJ1-5; D is uncertain. Deletions cut 8 bases from V and 2 bases from J, with 10 bases between. Germline CDR1 LNHDA, CDR2 SQIVND (reference sequence). The CDR3 sequence is 13 residues long. The CDR3 coding sequence is TGTGCCAGTCAGAGGGAAGGCAATCAGCCCCAGCATTTT. Protein product: CASQREGNQPQHF.

The chain employs TRBV7-2 and TRBJ2-5; TRBD2 is a possible D gene (6 bases). Germline V lookup: CDR1 SGHTA, CDR2 FQGNSA. CDR3 length equals 15 residues. The germline V and J ends were trimmed by 2 bases and 2 bases, with 12 bases remaining between them. In DNA form, the CDR3 reads TGTGCCAGCAGCTTAATGGGACTGGGTCAAGAGACCCAGTACTTC. Translated: CASSLMGLGQETQYF.

CDR3 bases: TGTGCCAGCAGTGTTAGGAATGAGCAGTTCTTC. Its protein product is CASSVRNEQFF. V usage is TRBV2 and J usage is TRBJ2-1; D remains ambiguous. Trimming took off 4 bases at V and 7 bases at J, with 5 bases between the two ends. The germline V gene has CDR1 SNHLY and CDR2 FYNNEI. The CDR3 covers 11 residues. Combining the CDR3 with reference TRBV2 and TRBJ2-1 gives the whole variable domain EPEVTQTPSHQVTQMGQEVILRCVPISNHLYFYWYRQILGQKVEFLVSFYNNEISEKSEIFDDQFSVERPDGSNFTLKIRSTKLEDSAMYFCASSVRNEQFFGPGTRLTVL.

The chain is built from TRBV18 and TRBJ1-3; D perhaps matches TRBD1 (5 bases). The CDR3 is made up of 16 amino acids. V dropped 3 bases and J dropped 0 bases, with 12 bases sitting between them. The V gene's germline CDR1 is KGHSH and CDR2 LQKENI. CDR3 residues: CASSPGTDNSGNTIYF. The CDR3 nucleotides are TGTGCCAGCTCACCGGGGACGGACAACTCTGGAAACACCATATATTTT. Using reference TRBV18 and TRBJ1-3 for the parts outside the CDR3, the full variable domain is NAGVMQNPRHLVRRRGQEARLRCSPMKGHSHVYWYRQLPEEGLKFMVYLQKENIIDESGMPKERFSAEFPKEGPSILRIQQVVRGDSAAYFCASSPGTDNSGNTIYFGEGSWLTVV.

By share, this clone counts as medium-sized (0.01 to 0.1%). The J gene is TRBJ2-2, the V gene TRBV6-4; D perhaps matches TRBD2 (7 bases). The V gene lost 2 bases and the J gene lost 4 bases, with 17 bases spanning the gap. CDR1 and CDR2 from the germline V gene are MRHNA and SNTAGT. The CDR3 is 17 residues long. This CDR3 reads CASSDTPAGAGTGELFF. The CDR3 DNA reads TGTGCCAGCAGTGACACGCCCGCGGGGGCAGGCACCGGGGAGCTGTTTTTT.